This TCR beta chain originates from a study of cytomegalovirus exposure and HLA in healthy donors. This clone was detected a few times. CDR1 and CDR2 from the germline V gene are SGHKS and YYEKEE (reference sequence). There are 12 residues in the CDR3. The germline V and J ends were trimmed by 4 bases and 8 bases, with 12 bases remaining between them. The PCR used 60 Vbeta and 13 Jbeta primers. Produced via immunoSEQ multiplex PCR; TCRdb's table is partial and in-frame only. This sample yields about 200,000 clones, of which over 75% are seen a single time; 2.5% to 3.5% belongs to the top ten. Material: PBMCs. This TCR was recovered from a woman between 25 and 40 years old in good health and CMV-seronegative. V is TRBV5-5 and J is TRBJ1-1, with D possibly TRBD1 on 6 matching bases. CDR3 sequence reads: CASSQGSPEAFF. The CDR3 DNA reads TGTGCCAGCAGCCAGGGGTCGCCAGAAGCTTTCTTT. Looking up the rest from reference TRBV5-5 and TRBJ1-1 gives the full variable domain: DAGVTQSPTHLIKTRGQQVTLRCSPISGHKSVSWYQQVLGQGPQFIFQYYEKEERGRGNFPDRFSARQFPNYSSELNVNALLLGDSALYLCASSQGSPEAFFGQGTRLTVV.